These T cell receptor beta chains were read from a single sample in a study of T cells in localized non-small cell lung cancer. The table came from immunoSEQ multiplex PCR; TCRdb's copy has only in-frame clones and leaves some out. In the table there are some 38,000 clones, about nine tenths of which are singletons. The source was peripheral blood mononuclear cells, collected before any cancer treatment. The receptors originated from a male donor older than 55 with stage II lung adenocarcinoma. Each CDR3 is given with its conserved first and last residue. Fields, in order: D gene, V gene, clone size, J gene, CDR3 protein, CDR3 DNA. D genes are given only for firm matches. Some rows mark clone size as missing; the rest say once, few, many or name a class of expanded clone.

d_gene: NA; v_gene: TRBV12-2; abundance: NA; j_gene: TRBJ2-1; CDR3aa: CASRLSPFPSWNNEQFF; CDR3nt: TGTGCAAGTCGCTTATCCCCTTTTCCCTCTTGGAACAATGAGCAGTTCTTC
d_gene: TRBD2; v_gene: TRBV5-1; abundance: once; j_gene: TRBJ2-1; CDR3aa: CASRTTSGVSSYNEQFF; CDR3nt: TGCGCCAGCAGGACGACTAGCGGGGTTAGCTCCTACAATGAGCAGTTCTTC
d_gene: TRBD2; v_gene: TRBV11-2; abundance: NA; j_gene: TRBJ2-3; CDR3aa: CASTLGGGGSTDTQYF; CDR3nt: TGTGCCAGCACCCTCGGTGGGGGGGGTAGCACAGATACGCAGTATTTT
d_gene: NA; v_gene: TRBV15; abundance: NA; j_gene: TRBJ2-5; CDR3aa: CATSSGAVQETQYF; CDR3nt: TGTGCCACCAGCAGTGGGGCAGTGCAAGAGACCCAGTACTTC
d_gene: NA; v_gene: TRBV30; abundance: NA; j_gene: TRBJ1-5; CDR3aa: CAWTSGAGSSLSNQPQHF; CDR3nt: TGTGCCTGGACCTCCGGGGCAGGATCCTCGCTTAGCAATCAGCCCCAGCATTTT
d_gene: NA; v_gene: TRBV4-1; abundance: NA; j_gene: TRBJ1-1; CDR3aa: CASSQDSRGTEAFF; CDR3nt: TGCGCCAGCAGCCAAGACAGCCGGGGCACTGAAGCTTTCTTT
d_gene: NA; v_gene: TRBV30; abundance: NA; j_gene: TRBJ2-7; CDR3aa: CAWSVGHRAEQYF; CDR3nt: TGTGCCTGGAGTGTAGGACACCGCGCTGAGCAGTACTTC
d_gene: NA; v_gene: TRBV19; abundance: NA; j_gene: TRBJ1-2; CDR3aa: CASTPEQFYGYTF; CDR3nt: TGTGCCAGTACCCCAGAGCAGTTCTATGGCTACACCTTC
d_gene: NA; v_gene: TRBV18; abundance: NA; j_gene: TRBJ1-4; CDR3aa: CASSKGSTTNEKLFF; CDR3nt: TGTGCCAGCTCAAAGGGGAGTACAACTAATGAAAAACTGTTTTTT
d_gene: TRBD1; v_gene: TRBV19; abundance: NA; j_gene: TRBJ2-2; CDR3aa: CASSILFRDRETGELFF; CDR3nt: TGTGCCAGTAGTATCCTCTTCCGGGACAGGGAAACCGGGGAGCTGTTTTTT
d_gene: NA; v_gene: TRBV18; abundance: NA; j_gene: TRBJ1-1; CDR3aa: CASSRGENTEAFF; CDR3nt: TGTGCCAGCTCACGAGGGGAGAACACTGAAGCTTTCTTT
d_gene: NA; v_gene: TRBV28; abundance: NA; j_gene: TRBJ1-2; CDR3aa: CASTISPGGYTF; CDR3nt: TGTGCCAGCACTATTAGCCCAGGCGGCTACACCTTC
d_gene: NA; v_gene: TRBV6-6; abundance: NA; j_gene: TRBJ1-4; CDR3aa: CASSYGHEEKLFF; CDR3nt: TGTGCCAGCAGTTACGGTCACGAGGAAAAACTGTTTTTT
d_gene: NA; v_gene: TRBV5-1; abundance: NA; j_gene: TRBJ1-1; CDR3aa: CASSLAGISRAFF; CDR3nt: TGCGCCAGCAGCTTGGCCGGGATAAGTAGGGCTTTCTTT
d_gene: NA; v_gene: TRBV6-6; abundance: NA; j_gene: TRBJ2-7; CDR3aa: CASSSTGGSEQYF; CDR3nt: TGTGCCAGCAGCTCTACCGGGGGCTCCGAGCAGTACTTC
d_gene: NA; v_gene: TRBV5-1; abundance: NA; j_gene: TRBJ1-2; CDR3aa: CASSLGDGLGYGYTF; CDR3nt: TGCGCCAGCAGCTTGGGGGACGGGCTAGGGTATGGCTACACCTTC
d_gene: TRBD2; v_gene: TRBV14; abundance: NA; j_gene: TRBJ2-1; CDR3aa: CASSHFRGRRLAGDNEQFF; CDR3nt: TGTGCCAGCAGCCATTTCAGGGGGCGAAGACTAGCGGGAGACAATGAGCAGTTCTTC
d_gene: TRBD2; v_gene: TRBV4-1; abundance: few; j_gene: TRBJ2-1; CDR3aa: CASSPWTRAFEQFF; CDR3nt: TGCGCCAGCAGCCCCTGGACTAGAGCGTTTGAGCAGTTCTTC
d_gene: TRBD1; v_gene: TRBV2; abundance: NA; j_gene: TRBJ1-2; CDR3aa: CASSIRQGVVLSAGYTF; CDR3nt: TGTGCCAGCTCTATCAGACAGGGAGTAGTACTTTCGGCTGGCTACACCTTC
d_gene: NA; v_gene: TRBV2; abundance: NA; j_gene: TRBJ2-5; CDR3aa: CASSLLGETQYF; CDR3nt: TGTGCCAGCAGTCTCTTAGGGGAGACCCAGTACTTC
d_gene: TRBD2; v_gene: TRBV5-4; abundance: NA; j_gene: TRBJ2-1; CDR3aa: CASSLGSGRLPTGYNEQFF; CDR3nt: TGTGCCAGCAGCTTAGGTAGCGGGAGGCTTCCAACTGGGTACAATGAGCAGTTCTTC
d_gene: NA; v_gene: TRBV11-3; abundance: once; j_gene: TRBJ2-1; CDR3aa: CASSQSNLDEQFF; CDR3nt: TGTGCCAGCAGCCAATCTAACCTAGATGAGCAGTTCTTC
d_gene: TRBD1; v_gene: TRBV11-2; abundance: NA; j_gene: TRBJ1-1; CDR3aa: CASSIQGATEAFF; CDR3nt: TGTGCCAGCAGCATACAGGGGGCAACTGAAGCTTTCTTT
d_gene: NA; v_gene: TRBV30; abundance: NA; j_gene: TRBJ1-3; CDR3aa: CAWRVSGNTIYF; CDR3nt: TGTGCCTGGAGAGTCTCTGGAAACACCATATATTTT
d_gene: NA; v_gene: TRBV2; abundance: NA; j_gene: TRBJ1-1; CDR3aa: CASTSEATNTEAFF; CDR3nt: TGTGCCAGCACATCGGAGGCCACTAACACTGAAGCTTTCTTT
d_gene: NA; v_gene: TRBV28; abundance: NA; j_gene: TRBJ2-1; CDR3aa: CASRGNGLEQFF; CDR3nt: TGTGCCAGCAGAGGGAATGGCCTAGAGCAGTTCTTC